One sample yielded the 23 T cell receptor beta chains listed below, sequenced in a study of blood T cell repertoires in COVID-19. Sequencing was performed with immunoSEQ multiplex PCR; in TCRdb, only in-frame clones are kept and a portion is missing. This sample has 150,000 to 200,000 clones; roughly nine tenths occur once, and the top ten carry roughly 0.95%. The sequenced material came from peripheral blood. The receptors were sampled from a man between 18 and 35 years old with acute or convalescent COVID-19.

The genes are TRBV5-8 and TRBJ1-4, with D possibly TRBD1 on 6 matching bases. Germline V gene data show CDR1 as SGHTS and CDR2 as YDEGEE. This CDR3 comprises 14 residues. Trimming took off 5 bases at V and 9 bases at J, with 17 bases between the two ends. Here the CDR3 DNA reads TGTGCCAGCAGGATAGGGCAGGGGCATAAAAAACTGTTTTTT. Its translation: CASRIGQGHKKLFF. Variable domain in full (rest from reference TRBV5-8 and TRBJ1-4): EAGVTQSPTHLIKTRGQQATLRCSPISGHTSVYWYQQALGLGLQFLLWYDEGEERNRGNFPPRFSGRQFPNYSSELNVNALELEDSALYLCASRIGQGHKKLFFGSGTQLSVL.

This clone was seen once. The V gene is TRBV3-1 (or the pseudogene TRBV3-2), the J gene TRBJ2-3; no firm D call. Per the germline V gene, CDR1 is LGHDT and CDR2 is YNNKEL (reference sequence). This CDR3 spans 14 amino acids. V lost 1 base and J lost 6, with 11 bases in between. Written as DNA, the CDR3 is TGTGCCAGCAGCCAAGCCACAACCCCGGATACGCAGTATTTT. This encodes CASSQATTPDTQYF.

CDR3 sequence reads: CASSSPGPKRGQYF. CDR3 DNA: TGTGCCAGCAGTTCCCCCGGGCCCAAAAGGGGGCAGTATTTT. The chain employs TRBV28 and TRBJ2-3; perhaps TRBD1 as D (5 bases). The CDR3 contains 14 residues. Germline CDR1 MDHEN, CDR2 SYDVKM. V was cut by 4 bases and J by 11 bases, with 19 bases left in between.

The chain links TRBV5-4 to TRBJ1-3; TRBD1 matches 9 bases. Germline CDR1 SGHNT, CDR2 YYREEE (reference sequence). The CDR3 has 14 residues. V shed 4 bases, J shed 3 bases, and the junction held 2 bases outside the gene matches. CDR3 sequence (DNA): TGTGCCAGCAGCCGGACAGGGGTTGGAAACACCATATATTTT. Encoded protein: CASSRTGVGNTIYF.

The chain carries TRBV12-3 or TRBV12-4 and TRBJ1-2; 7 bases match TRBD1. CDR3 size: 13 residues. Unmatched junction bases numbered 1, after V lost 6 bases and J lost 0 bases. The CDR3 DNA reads TGTGCCAGCAGGGGACAGACTAACTATGGCTACACCTTC. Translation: CASRGQTNYGYTF.

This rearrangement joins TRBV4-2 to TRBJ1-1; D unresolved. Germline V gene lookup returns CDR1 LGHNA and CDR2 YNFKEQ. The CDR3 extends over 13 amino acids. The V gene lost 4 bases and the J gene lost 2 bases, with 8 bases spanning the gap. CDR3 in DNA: TGTGCCAGCAGCCTTTGGAGCAACACTGAAGCTTTCTTT. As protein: CASSLWSNTEAFF.

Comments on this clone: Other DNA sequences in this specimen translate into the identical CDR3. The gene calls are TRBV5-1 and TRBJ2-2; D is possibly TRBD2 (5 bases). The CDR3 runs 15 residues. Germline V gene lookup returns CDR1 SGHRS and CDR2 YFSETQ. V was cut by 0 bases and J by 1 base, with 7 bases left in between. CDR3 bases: TGCGCCAGCAGCTTGGGAGGACTGAACACCGGGGAGCTGTTTTTT. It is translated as CASSLGGLNTGELFF.

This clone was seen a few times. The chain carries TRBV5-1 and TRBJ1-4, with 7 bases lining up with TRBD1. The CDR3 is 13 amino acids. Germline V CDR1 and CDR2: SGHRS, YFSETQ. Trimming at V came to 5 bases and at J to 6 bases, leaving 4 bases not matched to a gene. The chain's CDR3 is CASRPTGDEKLFF. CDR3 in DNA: TGCGCCAGCAGACCAACAGGGGATGAAAAACTGTTTTTT.

The CDR3 sequence: CASSPTGKRDTQYF. The CDR3 DNA follows: TGTGCCAGCAGCCCTACAGGGAAGAGAGATACGCAGTATTTT. The chain carries TRBV7-3 and TRBJ2-3, with D maybe TRBD1 (6 bases). The ends were cut back, 5 bases at V and 5 bases at J, with 14 bases in the middle. The germline V gene has CDR1 SGHTA and CDR2 FQGTGA. CDR3 length equals 14 residues.

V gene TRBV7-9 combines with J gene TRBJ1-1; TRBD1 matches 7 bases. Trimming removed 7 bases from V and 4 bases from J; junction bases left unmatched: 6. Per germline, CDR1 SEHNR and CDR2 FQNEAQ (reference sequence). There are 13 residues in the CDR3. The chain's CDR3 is CASNQQGSTEAFF. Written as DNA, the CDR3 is TGTGCCAGCAACCAACAGGGGTCCACTGAAGCTTTCTTT.

CDR3 coding DNA: TGTGCCAGCAGCCCGACAGGGTTAGGCACTGAAGCTTTCTTT. Translated, it gives CASSPTGLGTEAFF. The chain links TRBV27 to TRBJ1-1, with 7 nucleotides matching TRBD1. Germline CDR1 and CDR2: MNHEY and SMNVEV (reference sequence). The CDR3 is 14 residues long. Trimming at V came to 6 bases and at J to 4 bases, leaving 8 bases not matched to a gene.

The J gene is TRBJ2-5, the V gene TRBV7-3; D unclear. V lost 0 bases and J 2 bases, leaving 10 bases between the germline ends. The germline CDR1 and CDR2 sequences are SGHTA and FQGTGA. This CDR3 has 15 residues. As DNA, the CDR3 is TGTGCCAGCAGCTTAACATCGGCCAGGCAAGAGACCCAGTACTTC. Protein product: CASSLTSARQETQYF.

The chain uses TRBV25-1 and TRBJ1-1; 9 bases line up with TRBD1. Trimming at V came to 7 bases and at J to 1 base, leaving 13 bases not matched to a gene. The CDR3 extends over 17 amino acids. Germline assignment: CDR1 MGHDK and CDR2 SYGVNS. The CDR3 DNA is TGTGCCAGCACTTTGGGACAGGGAATAGAGGAGAACACTGAAGCTTTCTTT. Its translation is CASTLGQGIEENTEAFF.

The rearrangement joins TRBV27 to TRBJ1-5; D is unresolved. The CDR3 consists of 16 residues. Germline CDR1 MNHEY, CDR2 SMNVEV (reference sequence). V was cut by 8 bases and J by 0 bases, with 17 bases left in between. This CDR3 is CASPYPGVNSNQPQHF. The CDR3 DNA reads TGTGCCAGCCCCTACCCCGGAGTTAATAGCAATCAGCCCCAGCATTTT.

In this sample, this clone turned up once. The CDR3 reads CASSMVQNTEAFF. The CDR3 DNA reads as TGTGCCAGTAGTATGGTACAGAACACTGAAGCTTTCTTT. V usage is TRBV19 and J usage is TRBJ1-1; D gene uncertain. Trimming stripped 3 bases from V and 1 base from J, with 6 bases between. Germline CDR1 is LNHDA and CDR2 is SQIVND (reference sequence). The CDR3 sequence is 13 residues long.

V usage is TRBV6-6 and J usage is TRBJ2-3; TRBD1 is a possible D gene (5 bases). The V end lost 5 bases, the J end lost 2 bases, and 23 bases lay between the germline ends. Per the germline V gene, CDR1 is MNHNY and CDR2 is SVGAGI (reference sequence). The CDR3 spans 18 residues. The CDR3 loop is CASSPLLTVSSDTDTQYF. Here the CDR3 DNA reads TGTGCCAGCAGTCCCCTATTGACAGTTTCCTCGGACACAGATACGCAGTATTTT.

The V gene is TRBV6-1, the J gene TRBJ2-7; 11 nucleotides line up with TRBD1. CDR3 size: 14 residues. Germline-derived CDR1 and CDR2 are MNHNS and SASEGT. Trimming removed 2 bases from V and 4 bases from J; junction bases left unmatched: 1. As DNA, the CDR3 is TGTGCCAGCAGTGAACGGGACAGGGGGTACGAGCAGTACTTC. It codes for CASSERDRGYEQYF.

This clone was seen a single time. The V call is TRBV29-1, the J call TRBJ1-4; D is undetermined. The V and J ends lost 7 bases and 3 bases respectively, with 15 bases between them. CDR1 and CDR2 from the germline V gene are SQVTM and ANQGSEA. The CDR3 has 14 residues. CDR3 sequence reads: CSATERRANEKLFF. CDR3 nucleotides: TGCAGCGCGACGGAGCGACGTGCTAATGAAAAACTGTTTTTT. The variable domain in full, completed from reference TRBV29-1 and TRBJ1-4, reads SAVISQKPSRDICQRGTSLTIQCQVDSQVTMMFWYRQQPGQSLTLIATANQGSEATYESGFVIDKFPISRPNLTFSTLTVSNMSPEDSSIYLCSATERRANEKLFFGSGTQLSVL.

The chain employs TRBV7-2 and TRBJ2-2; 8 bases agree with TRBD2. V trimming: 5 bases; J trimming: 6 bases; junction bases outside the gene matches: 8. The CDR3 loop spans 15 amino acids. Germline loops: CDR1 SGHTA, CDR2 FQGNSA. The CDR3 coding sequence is TGTGCCAGCAGCGCGGGACTAGTGCGGCCCGGGGAGCTGTTTTTT. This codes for CASSAGLVRPGELFF.

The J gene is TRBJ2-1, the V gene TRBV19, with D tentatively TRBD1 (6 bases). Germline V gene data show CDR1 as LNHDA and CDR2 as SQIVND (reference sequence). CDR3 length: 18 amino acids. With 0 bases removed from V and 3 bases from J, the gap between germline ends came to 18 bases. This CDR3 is CASSIDLNRDQLYNEQFF. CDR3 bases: TGTGCCAGTAGTATAGATCTTAACAGGGACCAGCTCTACAATGAGCAGTTCTTC.

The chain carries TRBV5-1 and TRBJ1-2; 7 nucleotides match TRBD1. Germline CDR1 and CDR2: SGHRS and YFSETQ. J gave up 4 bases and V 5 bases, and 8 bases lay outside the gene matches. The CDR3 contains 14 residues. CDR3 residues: CASRSGTERYGYTF. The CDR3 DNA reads TGCGCCAGCAGGTCCGGGACAGAGCGCTATGGCTACACCTTC.

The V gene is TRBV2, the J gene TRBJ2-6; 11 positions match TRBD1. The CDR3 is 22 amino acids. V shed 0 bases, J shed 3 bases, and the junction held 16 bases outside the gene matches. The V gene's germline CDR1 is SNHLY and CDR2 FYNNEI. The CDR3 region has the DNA TGTGCCAGCAGTGAAGCGCTTCGGTATCCCGGACAGGGGGCGCGTGGGGCCAACGTCCTGACTTTC. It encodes CASSEALRYPGQGARGANVLTF.

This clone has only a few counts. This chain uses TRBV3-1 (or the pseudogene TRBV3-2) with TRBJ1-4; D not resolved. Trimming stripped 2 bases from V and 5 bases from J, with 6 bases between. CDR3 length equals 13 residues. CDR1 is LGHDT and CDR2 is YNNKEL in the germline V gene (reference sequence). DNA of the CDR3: TGTGCCAGCAGCCAACAGGCAAATGAAAAACTGTTTTTT. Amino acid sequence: CASSQQANEKLFF.